These 21 T cell receptor beta chains originate from one sample sequenced in a study of T cells in Graves' hyperthyroidism and ophthalmopathy. Authors of the study amplified TCR beta CDR3 regions from RNA transcripts. An initial round of RT-PCR targeting the TCR CDR3 relied on the HTBI primer set. TCRdb called the multiplex PCR reads again in MiXCR, with one record for every CDR3 protein. The sample contains a few hundred thousand distinct CDR3 sequences, around 16% of which appear only once. The sample consisted of blood. Receptor source: a woman in her 30s with Graves' hyperthyroidism.

This clonotype showed up many times. The chain couples TRBV28 to TRBJ2-7; D assignment may be TRBD1 or TRBD2 (5 bases each). There are 15 residues in the CDR3. The V end lost 3 bases, the J end lost 7 bases, and 19 bases lay between the germline ends. From germline, CDR1 is MDHEN and CDR2 SYDVKM. The CDR3, as DNA: TGTGCCAGCAGTTTTTTGGGGACGGTCACCGGTGAGCAGTACTTC. Encoded protein: CASSFLGTVTGEQYF.

There are a few counts of this clonotype. The V gene is TRBV7-9, the J gene TRBJ2-3, with 10 bases identical to TRBD2. This CDR3 has 16 amino acids. The V gene end was trimmed by 3 bases and the J gene end by 4 bases; junction bases not matched to a gene: 7. The germline gives CDR1 SEHNR, CDR2 FQNEAQ (reference sequence). In DNA, the CDR3 is TGTGCCAGCAGCTTTCTTAGCGGGAGGACCCCAGATACGCAGTATTTT. This translates into CASSFLSGRTPDTQYF.

The chain combines TRBV9 with TRBJ1-3, with a possible D match to TRBD1 (6 bases). CDR1 is SGDLS, CDR2 YYNGEE, per germline. V was cut by 5 bases and J by 0 bases, with 12 bases left in between. This CDR3 comprises 15 residues. The CDR3 coding sequence is TGTGCCAGCAGTGCCTTGGACAGCTCTGGAAACACCATATATTTT. Amino acids: CASSALDSSGNTIYF.

The chain carries TRBV20-1 and TRBJ2-1, with D possibly being TRBD2 (5 bases). CDR3 size: 12 residues. Germline V gene sequence: CDR1 DFQATT, CDR2 SNEGSKA (reference sequence). V was cut by 5 bases and J by 8 bases, with 13 bases left in between. CDR3 residues: CSADLVGDEQFF. CDR3 bases: TGCAGTGCTGATTTAGTCGGGGATGAGCAGTTCTTC.

This clonotype has a count of ten or more. This chain uses TRBV29-1 with TRBJ1-1, with D hard to call. The CDR3 spans 14 residues. From germline, CDR1 is SQVTM and CDR2 ANQGSEA. The V gene lost 1 base and the J gene lost 5 bases, with 14 bases spanning the gap. The CDR3 region has the DNA TGCAGCGTTGAAGTAGGGTCGGGGAGTACTGAAGCTTTCTTT. Residues: CSVEVGSGSTEAFF.

The table lists this clonotype with a few counts. The chain couples TRBV7-6 to TRBJ2-1; 11 bases agree with TRBD2. V gave up 0 bases and J gave up 9 bases; unmatched junction bases: 7. This CDR3 spans 16 amino acids. Germline loops: CDR1 SGHVS, CDR2 FNYEAQ. CDR3 bases: TGTGCCAGCAGCTTAGCGGGACTAGCGGCCCCCGGTGAGCAGTTCTTC. Its protein is CASSLAGLAAPGEQFF.

This clonotype was seen many times. V is TRBV20-1 and J is TRBJ2-7, with D perhaps matching TRBD1 or TRBD2 (5 bases each). V lost 5 bases to trimming and J lost 0 bases, with 11 bases between them. Germline V gives CDR1 DFQATT, CDR2 SNEGSKA (reference sequence). The CDR3 extends over 13 amino acids. The CDR3 nucleotides read TGCAGTGCTGGGGGACCGGACTCCTACGAGCAGTACTTC. Translated, it gives CSAGGPDSYEQYF.

V gene TRBV5-1 combines with J gene TRBJ2-2; TRBD1 might be the D (5 bases). The CDR3 is made up of 18 amino acids. Deletions cut 4 bases from V and 3 bases from J, with 22 bases between. CDR1 is SGHRS and CDR2 is YFSETQ in the germline V gene. In nucleotides, the CDR3 is TGCGCCAGCAGCCTGGGGCAGGGTTTCGAACGGGACACCGGGGAGCTGTTTTTT. Translated, it gives CASSLGQGFERDTGELFF.

This clonotype was recorded many times. V is TRBV7-3 and J is TRBJ1-1; 7 nucleotides line up with TRBD1. Germline V gene sequence: CDR1 SGHTA, CDR2 FQGTGA. Trimming removed 2 bases from V and 10 bases from J; junction bases left unmatched: 10. The CDR3 length is 14 residues. CDR3 DNA sequence: TGTGCCAGCAGCTTAGGCCCCAGGGACAGTGGAGCTTTCTTT. This codes for CASSLGPRDSGAFF.

A few counts support this clonotype. The chain carries TRBV29-1 and TRBJ2-1, with TRBD2 matching 12 bases. CDR3 size: 13 residues. V dropped 6 bases and J dropped 6; count of bases not matched to a gene: 3. Germline lookup yields CDR1 SQVTM and CDR2 ANQGSEA. CDR3 sequence reads: CSVRTSGINEQFF. The CDR3 bases are TGCAGCGTGCGGACTAGCGGGATCAATGAGCAGTTCTTC.

The table lists this clonotype with many counts. The chain is built from TRBV7-2 and TRBJ2-7; 8 bases line up with TRBD2. From germline, CDR1 is SGHTA and CDR2 FQGNSA. J was trimmed by 0 bases and V by 0 bases; bases with no gene match: 4. The CDR3 contains 16 residues. CDR3 DNA: TGTGCCAGCAGCTTAGCGGCGGGAGGCCGCTCCTACGAGCAGTACTTC. It translates to CASSLAAGGRSYEQYF.

A few counts support this clonotype. The chain carries TRBV27 and TRBJ2-2, with no clear D. Per the germline V gene, CDR1 is MNHEY and CDR2 is SMNVEV (reference sequence). Trimming cost V 7 bases and J 1 base, with 16 bases left between them. CDR3 length equals 16 residues. This CDR3 is CASTWKVLENTGELFF. The CDR3 region has the DNA TGTGCCAGCACGTGGAAGGTCCTTGAGAACACCGGGGAGCTGTTTTTT.

This clonotype appeared a few times. This chain joins TRBV29-1 and TRBJ2-1; 7 bases are shared with TRBD2. V lost 1 base, J lost 15 bases, and 9 bases stayed unmatched. Germline V lookup: CDR1 SQVTM, CDR2 ANQGSEA. The length of the CDR3 is 12 residues. In DNA form, the CDR3 reads TGCAGCGTTGAAGCTACCGGGACTAAGATGTTCTTC. Translating gives CSVEATGTKMFF.

There are many counts of this clonotype. This chain joins TRBV29-1 and TRBJ2-1, with D possibly TRBD2 on 6 matching bases. V gave up 3 bases and J gave up 10 bases, with 22 bases separating them. This CDR3 contains 15 residues. Germline-derived CDR1 and CDR2 are SQVTM and ANQGSEA. For the CDR3, the DNA is TGCAGCGTTGAGTCGGGGGTAACCGGCCCTTGGGAGCAGTTCTTC. Residues: CSVESGVTGPWEQFF.

This clonotype has more than one count but fewer than ten. The gene calls are TRBV3-1 and TRBJ2-7; D gene unclear. CDR3 length: 14 residues. In germline, CDR1 is LGHDT, CDR2 YNNKEL (reference sequence). The V end was cut by 1 base, the J end by 2 bases, with 9 bases between. The CDR3 DNA is TGTGCCAGCAGCCAAGCTGGGGTTGCCTACGAGCAGTACTTC. Its translation is CASSQAGVAYEQYF.

This clonotype was detected only a few times. The chain has TRBV2 and TRBJ2-4, with TRBD2 matching 11 bases. J was trimmed by 8 bases and V by 4 bases; bases with no gene match: 7. Germline V gene lookup returns CDR1 SNHLY and CDR2 FYNNEI. The CDR3 runs to 15 residues. The CDR3 reads CASSGGTSGGDIQYF. The CDR3 DNA is TGTGCCAGCAGTGGAGGGACTAGCGGAGGGGACATTCAGTACTTC. Drawing the rest from reference TRBV2 and TRBJ2-4, the complete variable domain is EPEVTQTPSHQVTQMGQEVILRCVPISNHLYFYWYRQILGQKVEFLVSFYNNEISEKSEIFDDQFSVERPDGSNFTLKIRSTKLEDSAMYFCASSGGTSGGDIQYFGAGTRLSVL.

This clonotype came up many times. V and J are TRBV28 and TRBJ1-6, with D maybe TRBD1 (5 bases). Per the germline V gene, CDR1 is MDHEN and CDR2 is SYDVKM. The CDR3 covers 13 residues. V was cut by 9 bases and J by 14 bases, with 20 bases left in between. The CDR3 DNA reads TGTGCCAGTCATGGTCCCGTTGGGGGGACCCTCCACTTT. Its translation: CASHGPVGGTLHF.

This clonotype was observed at least ten times. CDR3: CASSFDYGVSLEAFF. The CDR3 DNA reads as TGTGCCAGCAGTTTCGATTACGGCGTTTCTCTGGAAGCTTTCTTT. The chain couples TRBV28 to TRBJ1-1; D uncertain. The V gene lost 3 bases and the J gene lost 8 bases, with 19 bases spanning the gap. The CDR3 covers 15 residues. The germline gives CDR1 MDHEN, CDR2 SYDVKM. Full variable domain (outside the CDR3, taken from reference TRBV28 and TRBJ1-1): DVKVTQSSRYLVKRTGEKVFLECVQDMDHENMFWYRQDPGLGLRLIYFSYDVKMKEKGDIPEGYSVSREKKERFSLILESASTNQTSMYLCASSFDYGVSLEAFFGQGTRLTVV.

This clonotype appeared a few times. The V gene is TRBV5-6, the J gene TRBJ1-5; perhaps TRBD1 as D (6 bases). Trimming shortened V by 0 bases and J by 7 bases, and 14 bases separated the two germline ends. Looked up from germline, CDR1 is SGHDT and CDR2 is YYEEEE. This CDR3 comprises 15 residues. CDR3 amino acids: CASSLAGGAVQPQHF. The CDR3 region has the DNA TGTGCCAGCAGCTTGGCGGGGGGCGCGGTCCAGCCCCAGCATTTT.

DNA for the CDR3: TGCGCCAGCAGCTCAGAGGCGGGGACTAGGTGGTACAATGAGCAGTTCTTC. Protein product: CASSSEAGTRWYNEQFF. The chain joins TRBV4-3 to TRBJ2-1; the match to TRBD2 covers 8 bases. Germline values: CDR1 LGHNA, CDR2 YSLEER. The CDR3 is 17 residues long. The V segment lost 5 bases and the J segment 4 bases; nucleotides outside the gene matches: 13.

V and J are TRBV12-3 or TRBV12-4 and TRBJ2-7; D not resolved. The length of the CDR3 is 11 residues. V was pared by 5 bases and J by 5 bases, with 7 bases between. The CDR3 loop reads CASSGPDEQYF. CDR3 DNA sequence: TGTGCCAGCAGTGGGCCGGACGAGCAGTACTTC.